These 27 T cell receptor beta chains share one sample of origin, sequenced in a study of human T cells and chemical hapten exposure. As for time point: patch test 3, about 24 weeks after DPC sensitization. Regarding treatment: therapeutic diphenylcyclopropenone sensitization with weekly scalp DPC. TCRdb redid the calling of the RACE reads with MiXCR, one entry per CDR3 protein. Counted here are over 150,000 distinct CDR3 sequences, 25% to 35% occurring once; the ten biggest clones make up approximately 2.3%. The source material was whole blood, sampled in connection with sensitization to the hapten diphenylcyclopropenone (DPC). All receptors come from a woman younger than 35 with alopecia areata. Some clones in this sample may be carry-over from other donors' samples.

The rearrangement joins TRBV5-1 to TRBJ2-1, with D hard to call. Trimming shortened V by 0 bases and J by 8 bases, and 15 bases separated the two germline ends. Looked up from germline, CDR1 is SGHRS and CDR2 is YFSETQ. This CDR3 comprises 15 residues. The CDR3 region is CASSLALVGKYEQFF. The CDR3 nucleotides read TGCGCCAGCAGCTTGGCGCTAGTTGGGAAGTATGAGCAGTTCTTC.

V gene TRBV7-9 combines with J gene TRBJ2-5, with a possible D match to TRBD1 (5 bases). The CDR3 contains 15 residues. Trimming left V 1 base short and J 1 base short, with 10 bases between. Germline values: CDR1 SEHNR, CDR2 FQNEAQ (reference sequence). The CDR3 loop is CASSLVLDSQETQYF. The CDR3, as DNA: TGTGCCAGCAGCTTAGTTCTCGACAGCCAAGAGACCCAGTACTTC.

This clonotype was counted a few times. The J gene is TRBJ2-7, the V gene TRBV21-1; TRBD1 is taken as the D call from the table, unchecked against the DNA. TRBV21-1 is termed a pseudogene. The CDR3 has 15 residues. CDR3 coding DNA: TGTGCCAGCAGCAACTACCGGGATTGGCCTTACGAGCAGTACTTC. This gives the protein CASSNYRDWPYEQYF.

The chain uses TRBV3-1 and TRBJ2-5; TRBD1 aligns across 7 bases. Germline V gene sequence: CDR1 LGHDT, CDR2 YNNKEL (reference sequence). The trim removed 2 bases at V and 9 bases at J, leaving 3 bases unmatched. The CDR3 has 12 amino acids. The CDR3 nucleotides read TGTGCCAGCAGCCAATTCCAGGGGGCCCAGTACTTC. This translates into CASSQFQGAQYF.

The J gene is TRBJ2-6, the V gene TRBV29-1; TRBD2 might be the D (5 bases). Germline assignment: CDR1 SQVTM and CDR2 ANQGSEA. V gave up 5 bases and J gave up 4 bases, with 12 bases separating them. The CDR3 has 14 amino acids. The CDR3 DNA reads as TGCAGCGTTTCGGGGTTCACGGGGGCCAACGTCCTGACTTTC. As protein: CSVSGFTGANVLTF.

This rearrangement joins TRBV4-3 to TRBJ2-7, with no clear D. V was pared by 3 bases and J by 3 bases, with 15 bases between. This CDR3 region has 15 residues. Germline CDR1 and CDR2: LGHNA and YSLEER. CDR3 sequence reads: CASSQARNGRYEQYF. CDR3 nucleotide sequence: TGCGCCAGCAGCCAGGCACGAAACGGACGCTACGAGCAGTACTTC.

The V and J genes are TRBV5-1 and TRBJ1-1; D call uncertain. The germline V and J ends were trimmed by 3 bases and 4 bases, with 16 bases remaining between them. The length of the CDR3 is 15 residues. The germline V gene encodes CDR1 SGHRS and CDR2 YFSETQ. The CDR3 is CASSSGPGDSTEAFF. CDR3 DNA sequence: TGCGCCAGCAGCTCGGGCCCTGGTGATAGCACTGAAGCTTTCTTT.

This chain links TRBV4-2 with TRBJ2-1, with a tentative D call TRBD2 (6 bases). Germline-derived CDR1 and CDR2 are LGHNA and YNFKEQ. The CDR3 is 16 amino acids. V lost 3 bases to trimming and J lost 8 bases, with 20 bases between them. CDR3 sequence: CASSQTGRTGPDEQFF. The CDR3 nucleotides read TGTGCCAGCAGCCAGACCGGGAGAACGGGTCCCGATGAGCAGTTCTTC.

This clonotype has more than one count but fewer than ten. This chain uses TRBV10-3 with TRBJ1-1; D not resolved. This CDR3 spans 13 amino acids. In germline, CDR1 is ENHRY, CDR2 SYGVKD. Between the trimmed V and J ends, which lost 2 bases and 4 bases, there was a span of 8 bases. The CDR3 reads CAISEHSFTEAFF. CDR3 in DNA: TGTGCCATCAGTGAGCACAGCTTCACTGAAGCTTTCTTT.

This chain links TRBV5-1 with TRBJ2-2, with 9 bases identical to TRBD1. Per germline, CDR1 SGHRS and CDR2 YFSETQ. This CDR3 spans 20 amino acids. Trimming removed 4 bases from V and 2 bases from J; junction bases left unmatched: 18. This CDR3 reads CASSPVYSTGGRINTGELFF. The CDR3 bases are TGCGCCAGCAGCCCCGTTTATTCGACAGGGGGAAGGATTAACACCGGGGAGCTGTTTTTT.

The V and J genes are TRBV30 and TRBJ1-2; 10 bases agree with TRBD1. Germline V gene sequence: CDR1 GTSNPN, CDR2 SVGIG (reference sequence). This CDR3 has 15 residues. Germline trimming cut 0 bases from V and 7 bases from J; bases unmatched to any gene: 8. This CDR3 is CAWSVRGTGVVGYTF. The CDR3 DNA sequence: TGTGCCTGGAGTGTACGAGGGACAGGGGTTGTTGGCTACACCTTC.

This clonotype was seen a handful of times. The CDR3 DNA follows: TGTGCCAGCAGCATCCCGGGACAGAACACTGAAGCTTTCTTT. It is translated as CASSIPGQNTEAFF. The chain links TRBV12-3 or TRBV12-4 to TRBJ1-1; D is perhaps TRBD1 (6 bases). The V end was cut by 6 bases, the J end by 1 base, with 12 bases between. This CDR3 region has 14 residues.

This clonotype was counted only a few times. The rearrangement links TRBV3-1 to TRBJ1-2; no reliable D call. CDR3 length: 13 residues. Per germline, CDR1 LGHDT and CDR2 YNNKEL (reference sequence). Trimming left V 4 bases short and J 8 bases short, with 14 bases between. CDR3 in amino acids: CASSPLAPWGYTF. For the CDR3, the DNA is TGTGCCAGCAGCCCCCTCGCCCCCTGGGGCTACACCTTC.

The rearrangement uses TRBV19 and TRBJ2-6; no reliable D call. Trimming took 7 bases from V and 3 from J, leaving 16 bases between them. Germline V CDR1 and CDR2: LNHDA, SQIVND (reference sequence). The CDR3 spans 16 residues. The CDR3 sequence: CASKTTFYGGANVLTF. The CDR3 nucleotides read TGTGCCAGTAAAACAACCTTCTACGGTGGGGCCAACGTCCTGACTTTC.

This clonotype was seen only a few times. J is TRBJ1-1 and V is TRBV28, with D perhaps TRBD1 (6 bases). CDR1 is MDHEN and CDR2 is SYDVKM in the germline V gene. Between the trimmed V and J ends, which lost 2 bases and 5 bases, there was a span of 15 bases. The CDR3 contains 15 residues. CDR3 sequence reads: CASSLPGGFGTEAFF. The CDR3 DNA reads as TGTGCCAGCAGTTTACCGGGGGGCTTTGGGACTGAAGCTTTCTTT.

CDR3: CASSFGTSAYEQYF. The CDR3 nucleotides read TGTGCCAGCAGCTTTGGGACTAGTGCTTACGAGCAGTACTTC. The V and J genes are TRBV7-2 and TRBJ2-7; 8 positions agree with TRBD2. The CDR3 loop spans 14 amino acids. Germline V gene data show CDR1 as SGHTA and CDR2 as FQGNSA. V shed 3 bases, J shed 4 bases, and the junction held 5 bases outside the gene matches.

This clonotype was detected only a few times. The chain recombines TRBV6-2 or TRBV6-3 with TRBJ2-2; 7 nucleotides match TRBD2. This CDR3 spans 15 amino acids. Germline CDR1 is MNHEY and CDR2 is SVGEGT. V trimming: 2 bases; J trimming: 5 bases; junction bases outside the gene matches: 5. CDR3 in amino acids: CASSYPGGETGELFF. DNA for the CDR3: TGTGCCAGCAGTTACCCGGGGGGTGAGACCGGGGAGCTGTTTTTT.

This chain joins TRBV27 and TRBJ2-1, with TRBD2 as a possible D gene (7 bases). Trimming pared 1 base from V and 9 bases from J, leaving 19 bases between. The CDR3 sequence is 16 residues long. Germline loops: CDR1 MNHEY, CDR2 SMNVEV (reference sequence). The CDR3 spells CASSLLGGLQIGEQFF. Written as DNA, the CDR3 is TGTGCCAGCAGTTTATTGGGGGGGCTACAGATCGGTGAGCAGTTCTTC.

The rearrangement links TRBV7-2 to TRBJ1-5; D is perhaps TRBD1 (6 bases). CDR3 length equals 15 residues. In germline, CDR1 is SGHTA, CDR2 FQGNSA. The germline V and J ends were trimmed by 7 bases and 6 bases, with 19 bases remaining between them. The CDR3 coding sequence is TGTGCCAGCAACTGGGGGGGGGGCTTCGGTCAGCCCCAGCATTTT. Translation gives CASNWGGGFGQPQHF. Full variable domain (outside the CDR3, taken from reference TRBV7-2 and TRBJ1-5): GAGVSQSPSNKVTEKGKDVELRCDPISGHTALYWYRQSLGQGLEFLIYFQGNSAPDKSGLPSDRFSAERTGGSVSTLTIQRTQQEDSAVYLCASNWGGGFGQPQHFGDGTRLSIL.

V gene TRBV4-1 combines with J gene TRBJ2-3; 11 positions agree with TRBD2. From germline, CDR1 is MGHRA and CDR2 YSYEKL. V was pared by 4 bases and J by 5 bases, with 2 bases of the junction left unmatched. The CDR3 extends over 14 amino acids. The CDR3 reads CASSRGLAGDTQYF. CDR3 bases: TGCGCCAGCAGCCGCGGACTAGCGGGAGATACGCAGTATTTT.

Only a few counts were recorded for this clonotype. V usage is TRBV6-6 and J usage is TRBJ1-1; D not certain. V lost 6 bases, J lost 6 bases, and 8 bases lay in between. CDR3 length: 11 amino acids. Germline CDR1 and CDR2: MNHNY and SVGAGI (reference sequence). The CDR3 nucleotides read TGTGCCAGCAGCCCCAATGCTGAAGCTTTCTTT. Translating it yields CASSPNAEAFF.

There are many counts of this clonotype. The chain links TRBV11-2 to TRBJ1-2; D call uncertain. Trimming removed 6 bases at V and 9 bases at J, with 2 bases between. The length of the CDR3 is 8 residues. The germline V gene encodes CDR1 SGHAT and CDR2 FQNNGV. The CDR3 spells CASSSYTF. The DNA of the CDR3 is TGTGCCAGCAGTAGCTACACCTTC.

This sequence joins TRBV29-1 and TRBJ1-5; D possibly corresponds to TRBD1 (5 bases). Trimming cost V 5 bases and J 3 bases, with 14 bases left between them. This CDR3 comprises 14 residues. Per the germline V gene, CDR1 is SQVTM and CDR2 is ANQGSEA. As DNA, the CDR3 is TGCAGCGTTAGCGTAGGGGCGGTCAATCAGCCCCAGCATTTT. This gives the protein CSVSVGAVNQPQHF.

The sample holds a few counts of this clonotype. The rearrangement joins TRBV29-1 to TRBJ2-1, with D perhaps TRBD2 (6 bases). The V and J ends lost 4 bases and 7 bases respectively, with 17 bases between them. CDR1 is SQVTM and CDR2 is ANQGSEA in the germline V gene. This CDR3 spans 14 amino acids. The CDR3 bases are TGCAGCGTTGTAGGCTGGAGCGGAGGGAATGAGCAGTTCTTC. Its protein product is CSVVGWSGGNEQFF.

This clonotype has a handful of counts. The V call is TRBV10-3, the J call TRBJ1-3; tentative D call: TRBD1 (5 bases). The germline V gene encodes CDR1 ENHRY and CDR2 SYGVKD. The length of the CDR3 is 15 residues. Trimming stripped 4 bases from V and 0 bases from J, with 10 bases between. The CDR3 sequence is CAISGYRSSGNTIYF. DNA for the CDR3: TGTGCCATCAGTGGTTACAGGAGCTCTGGAAACACCATATATTTT.

This clonotype has a handful of counts. The chain employs TRBV7-9 and TRBJ1-2, with D possibly being TRBD1 (5 bases). CDR1 is SEHNR, CDR2 FQNEAQ, per germline (reference sequence). The CDR3 covers 13 residues. The V end lost 4 bases, the J end lost 4 bases, and 10 bases lay between the germline ends. CDR3 coding DNA: TGTGCCAGCAGCTCGGGACGGTTCTATGGCTACACCTTC. It encodes CASSSGRFYGYTF.

The V and J genes are TRBV18 and TRBJ1-1; no definite D call. CDR1 KGHSH and CDR2 LQKENI come from the germline V gene. The CDR3 contains 14 residues. V was shortened by 1 base and J by 1 base, with 7 bases between the two germline ends. The CDR3, as DNA: TGTGCCAGCTCACCACGGATGGAGAACACTGAAGCTTTCTTT. This codes for CASSPRMENTEAFF.